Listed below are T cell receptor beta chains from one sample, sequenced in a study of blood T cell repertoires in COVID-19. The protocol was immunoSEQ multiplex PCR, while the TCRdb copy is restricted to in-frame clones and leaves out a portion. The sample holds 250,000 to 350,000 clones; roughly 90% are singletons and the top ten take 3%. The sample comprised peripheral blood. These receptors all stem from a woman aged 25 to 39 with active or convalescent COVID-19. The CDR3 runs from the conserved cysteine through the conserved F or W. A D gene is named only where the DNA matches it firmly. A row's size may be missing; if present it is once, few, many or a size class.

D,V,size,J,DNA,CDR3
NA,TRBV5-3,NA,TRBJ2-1,TGTGCCAGAAGCTTCGATTGGGGCGCGCAGTTCTTC,CARSFDWGAQFF
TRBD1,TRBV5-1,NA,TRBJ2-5,TGCGCCAGCAGCTTGGGGAACGACAGGGGGAAGACCCAGTACTTC,CASSLGNDRGKTQYF
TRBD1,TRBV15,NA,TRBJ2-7,TGTGCCACCAGCAGAGAAGGGACAGGTACCTACGAGCAGTACTTC,CATSREGTGTYEQYF
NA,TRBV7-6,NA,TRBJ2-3,TGTGCCAGCAGCTCCCCTAGGATAGGGGGGGCTTCTACGCAGTATTTT,CASSSPRIGGASTQYF
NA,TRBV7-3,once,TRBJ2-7,TGTGCCAGCAGCTTAACGACAGGTAGTCGCGAGCAGTACTTC,CASSLTTGSREQYF
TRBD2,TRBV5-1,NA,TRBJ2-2,TGCGCCACCCGGACTAGCGGGGGATACGGGGAGCTGTTTTTT,CATRTSGGYGELFF
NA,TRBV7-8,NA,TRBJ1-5,TGTGCCAGCAGCTTAGGGACACAGGGTAGCAATCAGCCCCAGCATTTT,CASSLGTQGSNQPQHF
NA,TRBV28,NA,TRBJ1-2,TGTGCCAGCAGTACCATTACGGGGGGCTACACCTTC,CASSTITGGYTF
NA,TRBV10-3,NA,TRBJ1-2,TGTGCCATCAGTGAGTTAGTGGAAGCGCCGGGGGGCTACACCTTC,CAISELVEAPGGYTF
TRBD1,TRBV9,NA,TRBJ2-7,TGTGCCAGCAGCGTCACAGGGGGGGAGCAGTACTTC,CASSVTGGEQYF
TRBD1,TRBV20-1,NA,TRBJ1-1,TGCAGTGCTAGTGGAGGGACAGGACTAGCTTTCTTT,CSASGGTGLAFF
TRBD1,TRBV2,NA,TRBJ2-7,TGTGCCACCCAACGCGCCGGGACAGGTTACGAGCAGTACTTC,CATQRAGTGYEQYF
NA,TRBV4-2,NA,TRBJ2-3,TGTGCCAGCAGCCTGAAGGGACTGGAGCCCACAGATACGCAGTATTTT,CASSLKGLEPTDTQYF
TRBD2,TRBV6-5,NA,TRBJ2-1,TGTGCCAGCTCAAGGGGAGGGTATGAGCAGTTCTTC,CASSRGGYEQFF
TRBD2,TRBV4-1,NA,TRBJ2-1,TGCGCCAGCAGTCCGGGAAGCGGGACTAAAAGCTCCTACAATGAGCAGTTCTTC,CASSPGSGTKSSYNEQFF
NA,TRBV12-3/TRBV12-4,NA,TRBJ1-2,TGTGCCAGCAGCCGTGACAGAAACTATGGCTACACCTTC,CASSRDRNYGYTF
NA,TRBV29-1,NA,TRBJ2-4,TGCAGCGTTGAAGATCAGAACGATGGCATTCAGTACTTC,CSVEDQNDGIQYF
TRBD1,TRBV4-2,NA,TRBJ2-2,TGTGCCAGCAGCACCCCGTCCGGGACAGGACGGGCCGGGGAGCTGTTTTTT,CASSTPSGTGRAGELFF
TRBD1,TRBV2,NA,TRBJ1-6,TGTGCCAGCAGTGAAGCGACAGGGGGGACAGTTCCCCTCCACTTT,CASSEATGGTVPLHF
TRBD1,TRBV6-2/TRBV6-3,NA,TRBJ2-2,TGTGCCAGCAGTTCCGTGCCGGGACAGTTGAACACCGGGGAGCTGTTTTTT,CASSSVPGQLNTGELFF
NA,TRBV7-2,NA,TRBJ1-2,TGTGCCAGCAGCTTCAGCAGGGATTATGGCTACACCTTC,CASSFSRDYGYTF
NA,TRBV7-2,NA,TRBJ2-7,TGTGCCAGCAGCCGTAGCGGTCTCGAGCAGTACTTC,CASSRSGLEQYF
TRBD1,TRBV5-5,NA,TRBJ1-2,TGTGCCAGCAGCTTGTCGGGAGGGGGAACCGGGACAGGGAACTATGGCTACACCTTC,CASSLSGGGTGTGNYGYTF
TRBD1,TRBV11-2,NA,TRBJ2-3,TGTGCCAGCAGCCCCGGGACAGGGACTAGCACAGATACGCAGTATTTT,CASSPGTGTSTDTQYF
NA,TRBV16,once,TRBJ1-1,TGTGCCAGCAGCCAACCGGGATACACTGAAGCTTTCTTT,CASSQPGYTEAFF
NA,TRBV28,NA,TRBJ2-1,TGTGCCAGCAGCGAAGCAGGGGTACGTGAGCAGTTCTTC,CASSEAGVREQFF
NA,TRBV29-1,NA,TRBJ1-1,TGCAGCGTTGGTGGGGCCCGAGAAGCTTTCTTT,CSVGGAREAFF
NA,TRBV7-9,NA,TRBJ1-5,TGTGCCAGCAGCTTATCGGTTCAGCCCCAGCATTTT,CASSLSVQPQHF
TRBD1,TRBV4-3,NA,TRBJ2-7,TGCGCCAGCAGCCAAGATCCACAGGGACAGACCTACGAGCAGTACTTC,CASSQDPQGQTYEQYF
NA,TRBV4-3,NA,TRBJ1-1,TGCGCCAGCAGCCAAGATCCCAGGGTGAACACTGAAGCTTTCTTT,CASSQDPRVNTEAFF
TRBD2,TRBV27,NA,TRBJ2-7,TGTGCCAGCAGCTTACGACTAGCGGCAACCTACGAGCAGTACTTC,CASSLRLAATYEQYF
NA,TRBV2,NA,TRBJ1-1,TGTGCCAGCATTAGCGACACTGAAGCTTTCTTT,CASISDTEAFF
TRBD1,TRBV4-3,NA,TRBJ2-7,TGCGCCAGCAGCGAACGGACAGGGGTGGCCTACGAGCAGTACTTC,CASSERTGVAYEQYF
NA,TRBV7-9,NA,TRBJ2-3,TGTGCCAGCAGCTTAGTTCCGGGACTTGTCACAGATACGCAGTATTTT,CASSLVPGLVTDTQYF
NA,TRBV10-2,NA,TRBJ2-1,TGCGCCAGCAGTGCCTCTGGAGGGGTTAGCTCCTACAATGAGCAGTTCTTC,CASSASGGVSSYNEQFF
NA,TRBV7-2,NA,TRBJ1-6,TGTGCCAGCAGCTTAGTCGAGGGTCGGTACTCACCCCTCCACTTT,CASSLVEGRYSPLHF
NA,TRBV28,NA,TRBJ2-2,TGTGCCAGTAGGGGAAGAGGCAGGGGCCCCGGGGAGCTGTTTTTT,CASRGRGRGPGELFF
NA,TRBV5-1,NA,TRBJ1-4,TGCGCCAGCAGCAGGACCACAGGGACTAATGAAAAACTGTTTTTT,CASSRTTGTNEKLFF
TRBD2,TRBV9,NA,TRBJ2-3,TGTGCCAGTACGCGGGGACTAGCGGGGGTTCCCACAGATACGCAGTATTTT,CASTRGLAGVPTDTQYF
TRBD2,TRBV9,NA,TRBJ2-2,TGTGCCAGCAGCCTCAGCGGGGGGCGCACCGGGGAGCTGTTTTTT,CASSLSGGRTGELFF
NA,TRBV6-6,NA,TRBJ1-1,TGTGCCAGCAGCAAGCGGACGGGTGAAGCTTTCTTT,CASSKRTGEAFF
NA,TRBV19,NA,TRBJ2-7,TGTGCCAGTAGTATAGGTGGGAGGCCTAGAGAGGAGCAGTACTTC,CASSIGGRPREEQYF
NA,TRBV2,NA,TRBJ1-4,TGTGCCAGCAGTGAAAGAGGTTTCCATGAAAAACTGTTTTTT,CASSERGFHEKLFF
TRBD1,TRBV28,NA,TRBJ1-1,TGTGCCAGCGGGTTTCCCGGACAGGGGACGAACACTGAAGCTTTCTTT,CASGFPGQGTNTEAFF
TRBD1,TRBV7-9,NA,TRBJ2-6,TGTGCCAGCAGCGCCACTTCCGGGACAGATGGGGCCAACGTCCTGACTTTC,CASSATSGTDGANVLTF
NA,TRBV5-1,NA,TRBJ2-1,TGCGCCAGCAGCTTGTTGCTGGCAGGGGTAAACAATGAGCAGTTCTTC,CASSLLLAGVNNEQFF
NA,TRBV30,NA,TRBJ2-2,TGTGCCTGGAGTGTAGACAGATACACCGGGGAGCTGTTTTTT,CAWSVDRYTGELFF
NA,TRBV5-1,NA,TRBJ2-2,TGCGCCAGCAGCTTGGGAGCGACGAACACCGGGGAGCTGTTTTTT,CASSLGATNTGELFF